The 19 T cell receptor beta chains below were found in one sample sequenced in a study of cytomegalovirus exposure and HLA in healthy donors. 60 Vbeta and 13 Jbeta primers were used in PCR. This table comes from immunoSEQ multiplex PCR, and its TCRdb copy is limited to in-frame clones, with some not included. The sample has under 110,000 clones, roughly four fifths seen once. Material: PBMCs. Receptors originate from a male donor in good health and CMV-seropositive.

The chain couples TRBV9 to TRBJ1-1; D uncertain. Between the trimmed V and J ends, which lost 0 bases and 3 bases, there was a span of 12 bases. The CDR3 runs to 15 residues. The germline gives CDR1 SGDLS, CDR2 YYNGEE. The CDR3 sequence: CASSVVSGFDTEAFF. CDR3 nucleotides: TGTGCCAGCAGCGTAGTTTCGGGATTCGACACTGAAGCTTTCTTT.

The chain combines TRBV10-1 with TRBJ2-2; maybe TRBD2 (6 bases). The CDR3 covers 16 residues. CDR1 WNHNN and CDR2 SYGVQD come from the germline V gene (reference sequence). V lost 5 bases, J lost 1 base, and 14 bases lay in between. The CDR3 sequence: CASSYPGRGNTGELFF. In DNA form, the CDR3 reads TGCGCCAGCAGTTACCCGGGGCGGGGGAACACCGGGGAGCTGTTTTTT.

This clone came up once. In DNA, the CDR3 is TGCGCCAGCAGCTTCGCACAGGGGTCGGAGACCCAGTACTTC. This encodes CASSFAQGSETQYF. V is TRBV5-1 and J is TRBJ2-5; 7 bases align to TRBD1. The CDR3 extends over 14 amino acids. Trimming cost V 2 bases and J 5 bases; bases outside gene matches: 6. Germline V gene data show CDR1 as SGHRS and CDR2 as YFSETQ.

With regard to this clone: The junction does not match germline at one end; this may be a read error. The V call is TRBV29-1, the J call TRBJ1-2; a possible D gene is TRBD1 (6 bases). Germline V gene sequence: CDR1 SQVTM, CDR2 ANQGSEA. The CDR3 is 15 residues long. Written as DNA, the CDR3 is TGCAGCGTTTCAAACGACAGGAGAGCTAACTATGGCTACCCCTTC. Translating it yields CSVSNDRRANYGYPF. The whole variable domain, remainder taken from reference TRBV29-1 and TRBJ1-2, is SAVISQKPSRDICQRGTSLTIQCQVDSQVTMMFWYRQQPGQSLTLIATANQGSEATYESGFVIDKFPISRPNLTFSTLTVSNMSPEDSSIYLCSVSNDRRANYGYPFGSGTRLTVV.

The chain carries TRBV28 and TRBJ2-7, with 9 bases lining up with TRBD2. Germline CDR1 MDHEN, CDR2 SYDVKM. V gave up 7 bases and J gave up 4 bases; unmatched junction bases: 17. The CDR3 totals 17 residues. CDR3 in amino acids: CASTTSPGLAGEYEQYF. CDR3 bases: TGTGCCAGCACCACTTCCCCCGGCTTAGCGGGAGAGTACGAGCAGTACTTC.

The genes are TRBV28 and TRBJ2-7; D is ambiguous. The germline V and J ends were trimmed by 3 bases and 2 bases, with 14 bases remaining between them. Germline V gene data show CDR1 as MDHEN and CDR2 as SYDVKM. This CDR3 is built from 15 residues. CDR3 in DNA: TGTGCCAGCAGTTTGTCCCCGTTATCGGCCTACGAGCAGTACTTC. It is translated as CASSLSPLSAYEQYF.

A few counts support this clone. The V and J genes are TRBV28 and TRBJ1-1, with unresolved D. Per the germline V gene, CDR1 is MDHEN and CDR2 is SYDVKM. V dropped 3 bases and J dropped 4 bases, with 12 bases sitting between them. The CDR3 sequence is 14 residues long. The CDR3 here is CASSLALGITEAFF. DNA for the CDR3: TGTGCCAGCAGTTTGGCCCTCGGGATCACTGAAGCTTTCTTT.

The chain couples TRBV11-3 to TRBJ2-2, with D hard to call. Per germline, CDR1 SGHNT and CDR2 YENEEA. The CDR3 spans 14 residues. V gave up 4 bases and J gave up 6 bases, with 12 bases separating them. The CDR3 DNA reads as TGTGCCAGCAGCTCTACTTCTAGGTCCGGGGAGCTGTTTTTT. Translated: CASSSTSRSGELFF.

The table lists this clone with a few counts. The gene calls are TRBV4-1 and TRBJ1-4; D gene unclear. In germline, CDR1 is MGHRA, CDR2 YSYEKL. V was clipped by 4 bases and J by 6 bases, with 15 bases between them. The CDR3 extends over 15 amino acids. The CDR3 loop is CASSPGILSDEKLFF. CDR3 nucleotide sequence: TGCGCCAGCAGCCCGGGTATACTTTCGGATGAAAAACTGTTTTTT.

The V gene is TRBV28, the J gene TRBJ2-2; D is perhaps TRBD1 (6 bases). The germline V gene has CDR1 MDHEN and CDR2 SYDVKM. The V end was cut by 3 bases, the J end by 3 bases, with 11 bases between. The length of the CDR3 is 15 residues. Here the CDR3 reads CASSFGRGDTGELFF. CDR3 in DNA: TGTGCCAGCAGTTTTGGCAGGGGAGACACCGGGGAGCTGTTTTTT.

This chain links TRBV19 with TRBJ2-1, with 12 nucleotides matching TRBD2. Germline V gene lookup returns CDR1 LNHDA and CDR2 SQIVND (reference sequence). Losses at the gene ends were 11 bases for V and 2 bases for J; bases not matched to a gene: 1. The CDR3 has 13 residues. CDR3 sequence: CAASGGAYNEQFF. The DNA for the CDR3 is TGTGCCGCTAGCGGGGGGGCCTACAATGAGCAGTTCTTC.

The chain combines TRBV9 with TRBJ1-1, with a possible D match to TRBD1 (6 bases). The CDR3 runs 16 residues. Germline V gene sequence: CDR1 SGDLS, CDR2 YYNGEE. V lost 0 bases to trimming and J lost 1 base, with 13 bases between them. The CDR3 spells CASSVALQGPNTEAFF. For the CDR3, the DNA is TGTGCCAGCAGCGTAGCCCTACAGGGACCGAACACTGAAGCTTTCTTT. Filled out from reference TRBV9 and TRBJ1-1, the complete variable domain reads DSGVTQTPKHLITATGQRVTLRCSPRSGDLSVYWYQQSLDQGLQFLIQYYNGEERAKGNILERFSAQQFPDLHSELNLSSLELGDSALYFCASSVALQGPNTEAFFGQGTRLTVV.

V gene TRBV28 combines with J gene TRBJ2-2; TRBD2 is a possible D gene (6 bases). Trimming removed 8 bases at V and 4 bases at J, with 11 bases between. The CDR3 consists of 13 residues. The V gene's germline CDR1 is MDHEN and CDR2 SYDVKM. DNA of the CDR3: TGTGCCAGCTCCCCGACTAGCACCGGGGAGCTGTTTTTT. It yields the protein CASSPTSTGELFF.

In regard to this clone: At one of its ends the junction is not consistent with the germline gene, which may arise from a read error. The chain recombines TRBV5-6 with TRBJ1-5; D uncertain. CDR1 is SGHDT, CDR2 YYEEEE, per germline. This CDR3 is built from 15 residues. CDR3 loop: CASSLARPGNQPQNF. DNA for the CDR3: TGTGCCAGCAGCTTGGCTCGGCCAGGAAATCAGCCCCAGAATTTT.

The chain links TRBV15 to TRBJ2-1; TRBD1 is a possible D gene (5 bases). V lost 0 bases to trimming and J lost 10 bases, with 13 bases between them. The CDR3 covers 14 residues. The germline gives CDR1 LNHNV, CDR2 YYDKDF (reference sequence). The CDR3 sequence is CATSRDRVDYEQFF. CDR3 DNA sequence: TGTGCCACCAGCAGAGACAGGGTAGATTACGAGCAGTTCTTC. Full variable domain (rest looked up from reference TRBV15 and TRBJ2-1): DAMVIQNPRYQVTQFGKPVTLSCSQTLNHNVMYWYQQKSSQAPKLLFHYYDKDFNNEADTPDNFQSRRPNTSFCFLDIRSPGLGDTAMYLCATSRDRVDYEQFFGPGTRLTVL.

This clone has only a few counts. V and J are TRBV7-9 and TRBJ2-7; the match to TRBD1 covers 9 bases. V was clipped by 5 bases and J by 1 base; unmatched bases: 6. This CDR3 comprises 15 residues. Germline assignment: CDR1 SEHNR and CDR2 FQNEAQ (reference sequence). CDR3 in DNA: TGTGCCAGCAGCCCCGGGGGACAGGGTTCCTACGAGCAGTACTTC. This codes for CASSPGGQGSYEQYF.

The DNA for the CDR3 is TGTGCCATCGGACAGCTTAACACTGAAGCTTTCTTT. The encoded protein is CAIGQLNTEAFF. This chain links TRBV2 with TRBJ1-1; TRBD1 might be the D (6 bases). V lost 10 bases and J 2 bases, leaving 11 bases between the germline ends. Germline lookup yields CDR1 SNHLY and CDR2 FYNNEI. The CDR3 sequence is 12 residues long.

This clone was counted a single time. V is TRBV9 and J is TRBJ2-7; possible D gene TRBD2, 6 bases. Trimming shortened V by 0 bases and J by 6 bases, and 16 bases separated the two germline ends. There are 15 residues in the CDR3. Germline CDR1 and CDR2: SGDLS and YYNGEE. CDR3 amino acids: CASSVGEWARGEQYF. In DNA, the CDR3 is TGTGCCAGCAGCGTAGGTGAGTGGGCGCGGGGCGAGCAGTACTTC. Full variable domain (rest looked up from reference TRBV9 and TRBJ2-7): DSGVTQTPKHLITATGQRVTLRCSPRSGDLSVYWYQQSLDQGLQFLIQYYNGEERAKGNILERFSAQQFPDLHSELNLSSLELGDSALYFCASSVGEWARGEQYFGPGTRLTVT.

The chain carries TRBV10-3 and TRBJ1-5; 8 nucleotides line up with TRBD1. CDR3 length: 15 amino acids. CDR1 ENHRY and CDR2 SYGVKD come from the germline V gene. V shed 1 base and J 6 bases; nucleotides not matched to a gene: 5. The CDR3 reads CAISEWGTGGQPQHF. The CDR3 DNA sequence: TGTGCCATCAGTGAGTGGGGGACAGGAGGTCAGCCCCAGCATTTT.